This T cell receptor beta chain was sequenced during a study of blood T cell repertoires in COVID-19. Background on the study: There were acute and convalescent COVID-19 samples, and they came from the United States, Italy and Spain. In each case, the material was cDNA or gDNA derived from T cells, B-cell-depleted T cells, or PBMCs.

Per the original data handling: It was from reference gene primer amplification that nucleated cell counts were estimated. Using immunoSEQ multiplex PCR, the repertoire was profiled, and TCRdb retains in-frame clones only, with some absent. For V, J and clone size, that table is used; D and trimming come from the DNA. The sample shows roughly 40,000 clones, 80% to 90% of them seen only once. V lost 2 bases and J 5 bases, leaving 12 bases between the germline ends. Germline V gives CDR1 SQVTM, CDR2 ANQGSEA. This CDR3 contains 13 residues. The V gene is TRBV29-1, the J gene TRBJ2-5; perhaps TRBD2 as D (5 bases). The source is a human donor in a cohort sampled during active COVID-19. The sample was peripheral blood. The CDR3 here is CSVELGSWETQYF. The CDR3 region has the DNA TGCAGCGTTGAATTAGGGAGTTGGGAGACCCAGTACTTC.